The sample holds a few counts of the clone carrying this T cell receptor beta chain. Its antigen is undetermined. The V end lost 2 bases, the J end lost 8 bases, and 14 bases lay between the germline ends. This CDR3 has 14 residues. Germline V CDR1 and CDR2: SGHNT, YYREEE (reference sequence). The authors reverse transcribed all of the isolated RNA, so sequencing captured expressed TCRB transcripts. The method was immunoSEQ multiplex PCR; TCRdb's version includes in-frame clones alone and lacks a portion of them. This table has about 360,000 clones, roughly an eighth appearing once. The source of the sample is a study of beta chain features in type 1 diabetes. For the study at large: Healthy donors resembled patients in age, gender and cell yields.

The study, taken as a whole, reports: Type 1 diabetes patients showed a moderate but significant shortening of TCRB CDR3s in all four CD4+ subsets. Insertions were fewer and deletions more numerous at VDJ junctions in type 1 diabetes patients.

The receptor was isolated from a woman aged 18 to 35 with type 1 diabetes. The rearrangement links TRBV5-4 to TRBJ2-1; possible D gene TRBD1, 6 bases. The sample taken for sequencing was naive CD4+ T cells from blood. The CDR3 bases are TGTGCCAGCAGCTTTCCAACCGAGGGGGATGAGCAGTTCTTC. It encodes CASSFPTEGDEQFF. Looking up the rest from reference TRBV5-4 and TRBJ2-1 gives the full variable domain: ETGVTQSPTHLIKTRGQQVTLRCSSQSGHNTVSWYQQALGQGPQFIFQYYREEENGRGNFPPRFSGLQFPNYSSELNVNALELDDSALYLCASSFPTEGDEQFFGPGTRLTVL.